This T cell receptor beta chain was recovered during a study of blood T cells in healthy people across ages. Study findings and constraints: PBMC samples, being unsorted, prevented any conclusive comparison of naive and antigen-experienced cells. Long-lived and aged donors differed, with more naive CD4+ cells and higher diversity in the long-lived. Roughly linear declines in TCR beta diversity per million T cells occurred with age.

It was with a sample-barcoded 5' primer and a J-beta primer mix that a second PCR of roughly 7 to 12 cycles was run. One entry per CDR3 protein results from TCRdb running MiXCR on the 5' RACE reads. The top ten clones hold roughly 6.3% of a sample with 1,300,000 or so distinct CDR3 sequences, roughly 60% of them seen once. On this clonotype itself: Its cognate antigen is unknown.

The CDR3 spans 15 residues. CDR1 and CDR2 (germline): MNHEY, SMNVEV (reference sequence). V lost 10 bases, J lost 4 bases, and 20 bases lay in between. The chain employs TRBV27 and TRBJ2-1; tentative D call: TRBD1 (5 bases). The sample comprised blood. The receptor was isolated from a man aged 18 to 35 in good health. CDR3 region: CATTRGAPGYNEQFF. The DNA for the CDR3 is TGTGCCACGACAAGGGGTGCCCCTGGTTACAATGAGCAGTTCTTC.